This entry concerns a single T cell receptor beta chain. The data were taken from a study of T cells after yellow fever vaccination. CDR3 length: 15 amino acids. The germline CDR1 and CDR2 sequences are DFQATT and SNEGSKA (reference sequence). Trimming shortened V by 0 bases and J by 2 bases, and 14 bases separated the two germline ends. TCRdb called the 5' RACE reads again in MiXCR, with one record for every CDR3 protein. The sample carries some 120,000 distinct CDR3 sequences, about 16% recorded once. The gene calls are TRBV20-1 and TRBJ2-7, with D possibly TRBD1 on 6 matching bases. The starting material was CD8+ T cells sorted from PBMCs, obtained 5 days after the yellow fever booster vaccination. This receptor was taken from a man aged 18 to 30 who received the YFV17D yellow fever vaccine. This CDR3 is CSARDWSGDAYEQYF. CDR3 sequence (DNA): TGCAGTGCTAGAGATTGGTCAGGGGACGCCTACGAGCAGTACTTC.